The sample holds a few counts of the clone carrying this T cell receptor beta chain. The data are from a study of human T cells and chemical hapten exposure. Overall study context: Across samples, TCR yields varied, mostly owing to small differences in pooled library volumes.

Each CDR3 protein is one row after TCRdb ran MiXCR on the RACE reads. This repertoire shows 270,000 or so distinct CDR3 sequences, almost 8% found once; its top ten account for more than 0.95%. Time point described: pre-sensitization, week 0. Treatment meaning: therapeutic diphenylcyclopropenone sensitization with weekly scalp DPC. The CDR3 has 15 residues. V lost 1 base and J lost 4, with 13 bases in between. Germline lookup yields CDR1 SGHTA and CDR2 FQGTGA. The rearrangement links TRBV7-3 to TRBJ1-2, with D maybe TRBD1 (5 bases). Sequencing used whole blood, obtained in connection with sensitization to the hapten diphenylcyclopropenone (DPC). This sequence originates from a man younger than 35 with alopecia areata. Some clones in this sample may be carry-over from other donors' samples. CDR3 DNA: TGTGCCAGCAGCTTAAACGGGGGACGGCCCTATGGCTACACCTTC. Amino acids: CASSLNGGRPYGYTF.